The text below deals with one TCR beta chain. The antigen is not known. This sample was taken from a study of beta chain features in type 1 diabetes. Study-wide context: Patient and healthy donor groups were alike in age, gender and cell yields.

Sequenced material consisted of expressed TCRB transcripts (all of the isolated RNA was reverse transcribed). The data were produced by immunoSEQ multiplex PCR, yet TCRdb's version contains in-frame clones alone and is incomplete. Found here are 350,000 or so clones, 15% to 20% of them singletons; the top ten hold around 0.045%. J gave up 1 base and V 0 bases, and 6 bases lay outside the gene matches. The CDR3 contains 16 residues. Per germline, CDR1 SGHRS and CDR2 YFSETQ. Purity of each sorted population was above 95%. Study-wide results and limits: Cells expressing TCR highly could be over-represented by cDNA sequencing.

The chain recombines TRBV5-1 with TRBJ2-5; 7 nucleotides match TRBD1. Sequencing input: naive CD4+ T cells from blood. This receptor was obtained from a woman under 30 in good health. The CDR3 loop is CASSLEGARRQETQYF. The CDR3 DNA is TGCGCCAGCAGCTTGGAGGGGGCGCGTCGCCAAGAGACCCAGTACTTC.